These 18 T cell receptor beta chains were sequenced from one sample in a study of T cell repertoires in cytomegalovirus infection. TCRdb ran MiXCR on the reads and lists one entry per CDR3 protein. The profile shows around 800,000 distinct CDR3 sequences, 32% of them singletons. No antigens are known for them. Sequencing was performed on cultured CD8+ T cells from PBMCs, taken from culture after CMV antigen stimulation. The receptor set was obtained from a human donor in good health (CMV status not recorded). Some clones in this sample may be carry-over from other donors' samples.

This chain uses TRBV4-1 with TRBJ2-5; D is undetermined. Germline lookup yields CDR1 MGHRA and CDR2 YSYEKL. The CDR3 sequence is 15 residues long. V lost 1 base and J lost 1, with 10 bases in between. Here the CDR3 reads CASSQGWTTQETQYF. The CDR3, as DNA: TGCGCCAGCAGCCAAGGTTGGACGACCCAAGAGACCCAGTACTTC.

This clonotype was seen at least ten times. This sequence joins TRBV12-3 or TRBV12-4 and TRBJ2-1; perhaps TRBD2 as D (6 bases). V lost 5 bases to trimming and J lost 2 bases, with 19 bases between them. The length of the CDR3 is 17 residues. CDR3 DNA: TGTGCCAGCAGTCGTTCGGGGGAGAGGTTAACCTACAATGAGCAGTTCTTC. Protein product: CASSRSGERLTYNEQFF.

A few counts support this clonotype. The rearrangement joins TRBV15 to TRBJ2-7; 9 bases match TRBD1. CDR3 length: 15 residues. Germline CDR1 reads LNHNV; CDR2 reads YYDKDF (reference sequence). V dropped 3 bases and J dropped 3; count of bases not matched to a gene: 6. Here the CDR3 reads CATSSPGQGNYEQYF. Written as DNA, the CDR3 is TGTGCCACCAGCAGTCCAGGACAGGGGAACTACGAGCAGTACTTC. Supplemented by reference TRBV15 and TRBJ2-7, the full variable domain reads DAMVIQNPRYQVTQFGKPVTLSCSQTLNHNVMYWYQQKSSQAPKLLFHYYDKDFNNEADTPDNFQSRRPNTSFCFLDIRSPGLGDTAMYLCATSSPGQGNYEQYFGPGTRLTVT.

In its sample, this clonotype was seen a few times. The CDR3 coding sequence is TGTGCCAGCAGCGTAGGTGGTGCCCCCTCCTACAATGAGCAGTTCTTC. Amino acids: CASSVGGAPSYNEQFF. This chain uses TRBV9 with TRBJ2-1; D remains ambiguous. The germline CDR1 and CDR2 sequences are SGDLS and YYNGEE. The CDR3 loop spans 16 amino acids. Trimming left V 0 bases short and J 0 bases short, with 10 bases between.

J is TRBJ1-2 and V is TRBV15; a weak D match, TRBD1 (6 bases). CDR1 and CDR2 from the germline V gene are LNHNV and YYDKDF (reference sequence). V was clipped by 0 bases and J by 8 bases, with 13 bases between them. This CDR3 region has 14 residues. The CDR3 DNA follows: TGTGCCACCAGCAGAGATAGGGGGGGTTTCGGCTACACCTTC. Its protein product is CATSRDRGGFGYTF.

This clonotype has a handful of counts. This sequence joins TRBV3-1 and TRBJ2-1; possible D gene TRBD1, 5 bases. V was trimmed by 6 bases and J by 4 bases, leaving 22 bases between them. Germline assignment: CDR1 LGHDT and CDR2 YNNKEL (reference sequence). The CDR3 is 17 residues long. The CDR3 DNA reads TGTGCCAGCAGGGGCATAATGTCAGGGAATTTTTACAATGAGCAGTTCTTC. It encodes CASRGIMSGNFYNEQFF.

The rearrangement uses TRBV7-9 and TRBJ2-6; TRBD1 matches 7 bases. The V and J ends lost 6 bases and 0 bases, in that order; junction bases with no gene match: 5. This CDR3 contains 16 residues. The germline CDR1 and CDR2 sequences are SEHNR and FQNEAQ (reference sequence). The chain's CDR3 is CASSQPGGSGANVLTF. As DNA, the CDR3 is TGTGCCAGCAGTCAACCAGGGGGCTCTGGGGCCAACGTCCTGACTTTC.

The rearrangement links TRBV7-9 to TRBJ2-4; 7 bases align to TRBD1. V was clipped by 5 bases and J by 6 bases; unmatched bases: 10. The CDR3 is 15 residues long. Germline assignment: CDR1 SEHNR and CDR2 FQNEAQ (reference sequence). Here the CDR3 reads CASSTTTGEGNIQYF. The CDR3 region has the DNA TGTGCCAGCAGCACCACCACAGGGGAAGGAAACATTCAGTACTTC.

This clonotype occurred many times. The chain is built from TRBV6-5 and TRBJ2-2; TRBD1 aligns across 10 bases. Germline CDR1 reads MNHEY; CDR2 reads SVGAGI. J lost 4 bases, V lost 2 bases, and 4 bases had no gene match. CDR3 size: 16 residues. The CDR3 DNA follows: TGTGCCAGCAGTTACGGGGACAGGGGCACCACCGGGGAGCTGTTTTTT. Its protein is CASSYGDRGTTGELFF.

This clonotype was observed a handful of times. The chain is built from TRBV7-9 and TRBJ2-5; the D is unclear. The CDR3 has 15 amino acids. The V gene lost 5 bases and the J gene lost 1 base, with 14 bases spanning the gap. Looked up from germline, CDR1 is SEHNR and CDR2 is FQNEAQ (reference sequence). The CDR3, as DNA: TGTGCCAGCAGCCTCGTCGGTGGCAGCCAAGAGACCCAGTACTTC. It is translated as CASSLVGGSQETQYF.

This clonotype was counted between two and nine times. CDR3 residues: CASSSLAGGHRSYNEQFF. In nucleotides, the CDR3 is TGTGCCAGCAGCAGCCTAGCGGGGGGCCACCGCTCCTACAATGAGCAGTTCTTC. The chain recombines TRBV6-2 or TRBV6-3 with TRBJ2-1, with TRBD2 matching over 11 bases. Germline values: CDR1 MNHEY, CDR2 SVGEGT. J gave up 0 bases and V 6 bases, and 10 bases lay outside the gene matches. The CDR3 consists of 18 residues.

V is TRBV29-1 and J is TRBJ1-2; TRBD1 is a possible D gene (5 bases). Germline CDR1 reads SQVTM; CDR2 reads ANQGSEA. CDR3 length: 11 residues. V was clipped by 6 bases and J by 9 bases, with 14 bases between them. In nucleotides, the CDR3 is TGCAGCGTCCCGGACGGGGGGAGCTACACCTTC. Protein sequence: CSVPDGGSYTF.

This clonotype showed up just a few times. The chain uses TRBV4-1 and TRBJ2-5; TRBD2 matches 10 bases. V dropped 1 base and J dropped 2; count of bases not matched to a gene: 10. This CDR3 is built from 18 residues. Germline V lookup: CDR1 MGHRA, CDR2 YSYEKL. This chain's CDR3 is CASSQAIRLAGDQETQYF. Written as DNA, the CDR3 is TGCGCCAGCAGCCAAGCTATCAGGCTAGCGGGAGATCAAGAGACCCAGTACTTC.

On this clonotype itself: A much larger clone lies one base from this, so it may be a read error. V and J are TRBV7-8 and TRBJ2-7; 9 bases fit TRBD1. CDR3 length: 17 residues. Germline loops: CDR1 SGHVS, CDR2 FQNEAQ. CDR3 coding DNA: TGTGTCAGCAGCTGGAACCCCCGGGACAGGGTTTACAGGGAGCAGTACTTC. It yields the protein CVSSWNPRDRVYREQYF.

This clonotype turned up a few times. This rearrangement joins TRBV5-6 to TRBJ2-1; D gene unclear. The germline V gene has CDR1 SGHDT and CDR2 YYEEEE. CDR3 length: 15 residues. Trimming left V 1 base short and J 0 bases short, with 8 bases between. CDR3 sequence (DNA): TGTGCCAGCAGCTTGAAGAGGAGCTCCTACAATGAGCAGTTCTTC. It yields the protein CASSLKRSSYNEQFF.

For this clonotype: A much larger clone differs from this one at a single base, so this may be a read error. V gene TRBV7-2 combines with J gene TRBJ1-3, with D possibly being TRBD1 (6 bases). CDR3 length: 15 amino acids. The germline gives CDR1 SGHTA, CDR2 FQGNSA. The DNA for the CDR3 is TGTGCCAACAGCTTATACCCAGGGGCGGGAAACACCATATATTTT. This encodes CANSLYPGAGNTIYF.

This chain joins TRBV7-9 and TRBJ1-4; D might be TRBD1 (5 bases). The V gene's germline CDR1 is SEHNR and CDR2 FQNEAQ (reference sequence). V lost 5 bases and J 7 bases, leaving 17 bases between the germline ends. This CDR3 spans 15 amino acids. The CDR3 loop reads CASSPVRPGSEKLFF. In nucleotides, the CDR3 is TGTGCCAGCAGCCCAGTAAGGCCAGGGAGTGAAAAACTGTTTTTT.

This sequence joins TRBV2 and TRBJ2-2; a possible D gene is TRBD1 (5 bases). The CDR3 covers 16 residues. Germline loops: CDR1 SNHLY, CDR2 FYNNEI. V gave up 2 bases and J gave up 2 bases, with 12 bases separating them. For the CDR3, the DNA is TGTGCCAGCAGTGAAATTCGTCAGGGAAACACCGGGGAGCTGTTTTTT. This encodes CASSEIRQGNTGELFF. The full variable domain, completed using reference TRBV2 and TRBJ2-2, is EPEVTQTPSHQVTQMGQEVILRCVPISNHLYFYWYRQILGQKVEFLVSFYNNEISEKSEIFDDQFSVERPDGSNFTLKIRSTKLEDSAMYFCASSEIRQGNTGELFFGEGSRLTVL.